The T cell receptor beta chain described here comes from a study of cytomegalovirus exposure and HLA in healthy donors. Whole-study findings and limits: As a later analysis showed, several of the most significant clusters appeared to be linked to common viral pathogens. The study found most TCR sequences rare, yet found some public TCRs in many donors.

Of note for this clone: The antigen remains undetermined.

The germline V gene encodes CDR1 SGHVS and CDR2 FNYEAQ. The length of the CDR3 is 15 residues. J lost 9 bases, V lost 5 bases, and 7 bases had no gene match. A multiplex PCR was run with 60 Vbeta primers and 13 Jbeta primers. Some clones are missing from TCRdb's copy, which holds only in-frame ones; the method was immunoSEQ multiplex PCR. The sample includes approximately 130,000 clones, over 75% of them seen just once. Regarding donors, all were healthy bone marrow donors. The TCR was taken from a middle-aged woman in good health and CMV-seropositive. The chain has TRBV7-6 and TRBJ2-1, with TRBD2 identical over 13 bases. The sample was PBMCs. The CDR3 bases are TGTGCCAGCAGCCTGGGGACTAGCGGGGTCGGTGAGCAGTTCTTC. As protein: CASSLGTSGVGEQFF.